This TCR beta chain was recorded in a study of blood T cells in healthy people across ages. Ten milliliters of peripheral blood were drawn from each donor into EDTA-treated tubes. Researchers isolated at least 7 million PBMCs per sample. This clonotype was picked up a small number of times. Its antigen is undetermined. Primers used in a second PCR of roughly 7 to 12 cycles were a sample-barcoded 5' primer and a J-beta primer mix. A template-switch adaptor containing 12 random nucleotides labeled each cDNA molecule. TCRdb fed the 5' RACE reads into MiXCR, producing one record per CDR3 protein. The sample lists about 730,000 distinct CDR3 sequences, about 40% occurring once. Germline V lookup: CDR1 DFQATT, CDR2 SNEGSKA (reference sequence). The V gene end was trimmed by 2 bases and the J gene end by 7 bases; junction bases not matched to a gene: 7. The CDR3 sequence is 14 residues long. Broader study findings: Unsorted PBMC material precluded a definitive naive versus antigen-experienced comparison.

Sequenced: blood. The chain is built from TRBV20-1 and TRBJ2-3, with 9 bases lining up with TRBD2. This receptor was taken from an older woman in good health. The chain's CDR3 is CSARNLAGTNTQYF. DNA for the CDR3: TGCAGTGCTAGAAATCTAGCGGGAACGAATACGCAGTATTTT.